The TCR beta chain described here comes from a study of metastatic and nonmetastatic thyroid tumors. The overall study: Samples came from malignant and benign thyroid patients, and repertoires were compared across blood and tumor or nodule tissue.

TCRdb re-analyzed the PCR reads through MiXCR. This sample yields some 12,000 clones, of which roughly 28% are seen a single time; about 9.4% belongs to the top ten. This clone came up a few times. Germline-derived CDR1 and CDR2 are LNHDA and SQIVND (reference sequence). CDR3 length: 13 amino acids. Trimming took 4 bases from V and 4 from J, leaving 11 bases between them. All patients were untreated before thyroid surgery. This chain connects TRBV19 to TRBJ2-7, with unresolved D. Sequenced sample: tumor tissue. The origin of this receptor is a female donor with papillary thyroid cancer or a benign thyroid nodule (not recorded which). Some clones in this sample may be carry-over from other donors' samples. The chain's CDR3 is CASSNRPDYEQYF. The CDR3 DNA sequence: TGTGCCAGTAGTAATCGGCCGGATTACGAGCAGTACTTC.